The 16 T cell receptor beta chains listed next were all sequenced from one sample in a study of blood T cell repertoires in COVID-19. Clones were sequenced by immunoSEQ multiplex PCR, and TCRdb holds only the in-frame ones, with some missing. The sample includes 380,000 or so clones, more than 75% seen only once; the top ten take approximately 1%. The material sequenced was PBMCs or T cells enriched from blood (not recorded which). These receptors originate from a woman aged 25 to 45 with acute COVID-19.

V and J are TRBV30 and TRBJ1-5; 9 bases map to TRBD1. The trim removed 2 bases at V and 3 bases at J, leaving 8 bases unmatched. Germline-derived CDR1 and CDR2 are GTSNPN and SVGIG (reference sequence). The CDR3 has 16 amino acids. CDR3 bases: TGTGCCTGGAGTCGACAGGGGGTTAGTGACAATCAGCCCCAGCATTTT. It encodes CAWSRQGVSDNQPQHF. Complete variable domain (other parts from reference TRBV30 and TRBJ1-5): SQTIHQWPATLVQPVGSPLSLECTVEGTSNPNLYWYRQAAGRGLQLLFYSVGIGQISSEVPQNLSASRPQDRQFILSSKKLLLSDSGFYLCAWSRQGVSDNQPQHFGDGTRLSIL.

The rearrangement uses TRBV12-3 or TRBV12-4 and TRBJ1-1, with D possibly being TRBD1 (5 bases). The CDR3 consists of 13 residues. Trimming removed 5 bases from V and 6 bases from J, with 13 bases in between. As DNA, the CDR3 is TGTGCCAGCAGTGATCAGGGTTCCGCTGAAGCTTTCTTT. Encoded protein: CASSDQGSAEAFF.

This chain links TRBV2 with TRBJ1-2; 8 positions match TRBD1. Germline V gene data show CDR1 as SNHLY and CDR2 as FYNNEI. Trimming took 6 bases from V and 5 from J; bases not matched to a gene: 11. This CDR3 is 15 amino acids long. The CDR3 protein is CASRPNMDRAYGYTF. Written as DNA, the CDR3 is TGTGCCAGCAGGCCGAATATGGACAGGGCTTATGGCTACACCTTC.

V usage is TRBV6-5 and J usage is TRBJ2-7; 10 nucleotides match TRBD1. Trimming took 2 bases from V and 1 from J; bases not matched to a gene: 2. The CDR3 has 15 residues. Germline V gene lookup returns CDR1 MNHEY and CDR2 SVGAGI. CDR3 in amino acids: CASSYDRGPSYEQYF. In DNA form, the CDR3 reads TGTGCCAGCAGTTACGACAGGGGGCCTTCCTACGAGCAGTACTTC.

This clone has more than one count but fewer than ten. The genes are TRBV10-1 and TRBJ2-2; a possible D gene is TRBD1 (6 bases). CDR1 is WNHNN and CDR2 is SYGVQD in the germline V gene (reference sequence). CDR3 size: 13 residues. Trimming left V 7 bases short and J 1 base short, with 7 bases between. CDR3 coding DNA: TGCGCCAGCACGACAGGGAACACCGGGGAGCTGTTTTTT. It specifies CASTTGNTGELFF.

The chain joins TRBV19 to TRBJ2-3, with TRBD1 identical over 7 bases. The germline V gene encodes CDR1 LNHDA and CDR2 SQIVND (reference sequence). The ends lost 6 bases at V and 4 bases at J; junction bases unmatched: 4. The CDR3 is 13 residues long. CDR3 residues: CASRRTGADTQYF. The CDR3 coding sequence is TGTGCCAGTAGAAGAACAGGGGCAGATACGCAGTATTTT.

The genes are TRBV10-2 and TRBJ2-3; 7 nucleotides line up with TRBD2. The CDR3 contains 14 residues. Germline loops: CDR1 WSHSY, CDR2 SAAADI. After removal of 5 bases from V and 0 bases from J, the junction contained 2 bases not matched to a gene. The DNA for the CDR3 is TGCGCCAGCAGTAGCGGGGCTAGCACAGATACGCAGTATTTT. Its translation is CASSSGASTDTQYF.

The chain employs TRBV5-6 and TRBJ1-2, with a possible D match to TRBD1 (6 bases). Per the germline V gene, CDR1 is SGHDT and CDR2 is YYEEEE. Trimming stripped 0 bases from V and 1 base from J, with 13 bases between. CDR3 length: 16 amino acids. This CDR3 reads CASSLGPGRGNYGYTF. CDR3 in DNA: TGTGCCAGCAGCTTGGGCCCTGGCAGGGGTAACTATGGCTACACCTTC.

The chain employs TRBV6-5 and TRBJ2-7, with 9 bases fitting TRBD1. The CDR3 runs to 14 residues. The J segment lost 4 bases and the V segment lost 10 bases, leaving 11 bases of the junction unmatched. Germline V gives CDR1 MNHEY, CDR2 SVGAGI. The CDR3: CATDPGQGTYEQYF. As DNA, the CDR3 is TGTGCCACCGACCCGGGACAGGGAACGTACGAGCAGTACTTC.

This chain joins TRBV24-1 and TRBJ1-2, with 8 positions matching TRBD1. Germline-derived CDR1 and CDR2 are KGHDR and SFDVKD. The CDR3 has 15 amino acids. The ends lost 4 bases at V and 2 bases at J; junction bases unmatched: 5. The CDR3, as DNA: TGTGCCACCAGTGAGGCCAGGGACAGGAACTATGGCTACACCTTC. This codes for CATSEARDRNYGYTF.

The chain joins TRBV6-5 to TRBJ2-5; 8 positions agree with TRBD1. The CDR3 contains 13 residues. Losses at the gene ends were 6 bases for V and 4 bases for J; bases not matched to a gene: 4. Germline V lookup: CDR1 MNHEY, CDR2 SVGAGI. The CDR3 coding sequence is TGTGCCAGCAGCCTAACAGGGGGAGAGACCCAGTACTTC. Protein product: CASSLTGGETQYF.

The chain uses TRBV15 and TRBJ1-3; 8 bases match TRBD1. The V gene end was trimmed by 0 bases and the J gene end by 4 bases; junction bases not matched to a gene: 2. The CDR3 consists of 15 residues. CDR1 and CDR2 from the germline V gene are LNHNV and YYDKDF (reference sequence). The CDR3 region is CATSRDQGAGNTIYF. CDR3 in DNA: TGTGCCACCAGCAGAGATCAGGGGGCAGGAAACACCATATATTTT.

The rearrangement joins TRBV20-1 to TRBJ2-7; 9 bases agree with TRBD2. Per germline, CDR1 DFQATT and CDR2 SNEGSKA (reference sequence). The CDR3 consists of 11 residues. Unmatched junction bases numbered 3, after V lost 5 bases and J lost 7 bases. The CDR3 region is CSARLAVEQYF. DNA for the CDR3: TGCAGTGCTCGACTAGCGGTTGAGCAGTACTTC.

The rearrangement links TRBV5-1 to TRBJ2-1; 8 bases are shared with TRBD2. The CDR3 spans 16 residues. J lost 0 bases, V lost 5 bases, and 7 bases had no gene match. Germline assignment: CDR1 SGHRS and CDR2 YFSETQ. DNA for the CDR3: TGCGCCAGCAGGCTAACTAGCGGAAGCTCCTACAATGAGCAGTTCTTC. Translated: CASRLTSGSSYNEQFF.

V and J are TRBV30 and TRBJ1-2; a possible D gene is TRBD1 (5 bases). CDR1 is GTSNPN and CDR2 is SVGIG in the germline V gene (reference sequence). This CDR3 spans 12 amino acids. Trimming cost V 6 bases and J 5 bases, with 13 bases left between them. As DNA, the CDR3 is TGTGCCTGCCTCGGGGGTGGGTATGGCTACACCTTC. Amino acid sequence: CACLGGGYGYTF.

This chain connects TRBV19 to TRBJ1-4; 9 positions match TRBD1. The CDR3 has 18 residues. Germline assignment: CDR1 LNHDA and CDR2 SQIVND (reference sequence). With V trimmed by 7 bases and J by 7 bases, 19 bases remained unmatched. The CDR3 loop is CASTPWTGANIVSEKLFF. The CDR3 DNA reads as TGTGCCAGTACCCCATGGACAGGGGCCAACATTGTGAGTGAAAAACTGTTTTTT.